The source of this TCR beta chain is a study of follicular helper T cells after annual influenza vaccination (dated by TCRdb to about 2017). The study in broad terms: Blood was drawn on days 0, 7 and 28 after each seasonal influenza vaccination. Multi-year samples were available for six subjects, with four spanning two vaccination seasons and two spanning three seasons. One week after vaccination, a second recruited cohort of 11 to 12 subjects (Table S1) displayed a similar ICOS+CD38+ cTfh response. To look at recall of cTfh clones, some subjects were tracked through successive annual vaccinations covering the 2013-2014, 2014-2015 and 2015-2016 seasons. Samples from 2013-2014 were cryopreserved, whereas samples from about 2015 were processed immediately after collection. The investigation overall reported the following: In the assessment of influenza clone enrichment, the possibility that the much larger non-cTfh compartments were undersampled could not be ruled out. ICOS+CD38+ cTfh clonality correlated with the frequency of that population, and its change correlated with the change in circulating plasmablast frequency. Because only 10-20% of the analyzed cells gave productive TCRB sequences, there was no way to sample rare clonotypes. A recurrent oligoclonal ICOS+CD38+ cTfh response containing tetramer and AIM influenza-specific clonotypes was recalled by successive annual vaccinations. Day 7 ICOS+CD38+ clones were most often found later in ICOS-CD38- cTfh, suggesting that subset may serve as a memory reservoir.

Comment on this clone: Its recognized antigen is unknown. No per-base quality is available; no much larger clone lies one base away.

What the time point label conveys for this sample: 2014-2015 season, pre-vaccination. Adults were given seasonal inactivated influenza vaccine (Fluvarix), and sorted blood CD4 subsets were followed by TCRB sequencing before and after vaccination. To be eligible, subjects had to live in the community and must not have received influenza vaccine in the previous 6 months. Exclusions included influenza vaccine contraindications, substance abuse, HIV/AIDS, active malignancy, immunomodulatory medication and active illness such as respiratory infection. At each time point, somewhere between 40 and 100 mL of blood was taken. Either Ficoll-Paque PLUS or SepMate separation was used to isolate PBMC. As a non-Tfh subset for comparison, CXCR5- memory CD4 T cells were sorted. Before DNA extraction, cell subsets were sorted from PBMC on a BD FACS Aria. Library method: the immunoSEQ multiplex PCR assay. Adaptive Biotechnologies handled the TCRB amplification, library preparation, sequencing and preliminary bioinformatics at Survey level resolution. Concerning the study's data processing: Clonality was computed in R as 1 minus normalized Shannon entropy; the Gini index was calculated with the R package ineq. The overlap score was defined as the summed counts of shared sequences divided by the total counts of all sequences in both compared samples. The significance of shared clonotypes was tested with Fisher's exact test, assuming a theoretical repertoire of 10^7 TCRB sequences. Held by TCRdb, this immuneACCESS table contains in-frame sequences only and omits some clones. Under half of the omission traces to an unresolved V gene where checked; the cause of the rest is unknown. V and J calls and clone size are as listed in that table; D and trimming were resolved from the DNA. The sample yields about 14,000 clones; approximately 84% were counted once. About 0.27% of the sample lies in the top ten.

The material sequenced was CXCR5- memory CD4+ T cells sorted from blood, taken on the day of influenza vaccination. The cell subset or site label, as the study defines it: CXCR5- memory CD4 T cells. The TCR comes from an adult who received the influenza vaccine.

The nucleotide sequence is TGTGCCAGCAGCGCGTGGGAAACGTCGTATGGCTACACCTTC. It is translated as CASSAWETSYGYTF. Recombination connected TRBV9 to TRBJ1-2; no D segment can be confidently identified. CDR1 and CDR2 were assigned from the germline V gene as SGDLS and YYNGEE. V drops 3 bases and J drops 5 bases, leaving 14 bases in between. Counted from cysteine to phenylalanine, this CDR3 has 14 amino acids. The DNA shown is the 42-base CDR3, in frame from base 1.